This T cell receptor (beta chain) was sequenced during a study of blood T cells in healthy people across ages. Study-wide points: Because sorting was not performed, PBMCs prevented conclusive naive versus antigen-experienced comparison.

To note about this clonotype: The antigen is unknown.

The CDR3 consists of 18 residues. Germline V gives CDR1 SGHTA, CDR2 FQGNSA. V gave up 5 bases and J gave up 1 base, with 23 bases separating them. Using a J-beta primer mix together with a sample-barcoded 5' primer, a second PCR was run for roughly 7 to 11 cycles. A single record per CDR3 protein comes from TCRdb applying MiXCR to the 5' RACE reads. The sample has about 1.8 million distinct CDR3 sequences; about 50% are singletons. Sequencing used blood. The rearrangement uses TRBV7-2 and TRBJ2-5, with a possible D match to TRBD2 (6 bases). This receptor was identified in a woman aged 40 to 50 in good health. CDR3 nucleotides: TGTGCCAGCAGCCCTCTCACGAGCGGGCCCGGGGCCCAAGAGACCCAGTACTTC. As protein: CASSPLTSGPGAQETQYF.